Below are 8 T cell receptor beta chains sequenced from a single sample in a study of shared clonotypes between healthy human individuals. Profiled with immunoSEQ multiplex PCR; TCRdb holds only in-frame clones, not every one. Of about 2 million clones listed, about 94% are singletons. CD45RO-negative CD8 cells positively selected for CCR7 made up the naive population, which excluded terminally differentiated effector memory CD45RA+ cells. Sequencing was done on a sample of naive CD8+ T cells sorted from blood. These receptors were taken from a young man in good health.

The rearrangement joins TRBV6-5 to TRBJ2-5, with TRBD1 identical over 8 bases. This CDR3 is built from 15 residues. Trimming took 4 bases from V and 4 from J; bases not matched to a gene: 8. Germline V lookup: CDR1 MNHEY, CDR2 SVGAGI. The CDR3, as DNA: TGTGCCAGCAGTTTGCGTCAGGGGGCAGGAGAGACCCAGTACTTC. This translates into CASSLRQGAGETQYF.

The chain couples TRBV9 to TRBJ2-2; 7 bases are a match to TRBD2. V shed 3 bases and J 13 bases; nucleotides not matched to a gene: 12. The germline CDR1 and CDR2 sequences are SGDLS and YYNGEE. The CDR3 is 14 amino acids. The CDR3 nucleotides read TGTGCCAGCAGCGCCCCCCCGGGGGAGGGCCGGCTGTTTTTT. This gives the protein CASSAPPGEGRLFF.

The chain couples TRBV2 to TRBJ1-2, with unresolved D. Trimming cost V 1 base and J 8 bases, with 5 bases left between them. This CDR3 has 11 amino acids. Germline V gives CDR1 SNHLY, CDR2 FYNNEI. The CDR3 region has the DNA TGTGCCAGCAGTGAAGGACAAGGCTACACCTTC. This gives the protein CASSEGQGYTF.

This sequence joins TRBV19 and TRBJ2-3; D is possibly TRBD1 (6 bases). V lost 5 bases, J lost 2 bases, and 14 bases lay in between. CDR3 length equals 15 residues. Germline-derived CDR1 and CDR2 are LNHDA and SQIVND (reference sequence). Written as DNA, the CDR3 is TGTGCCAGTAGTTCCCGGGACACCCACACAGATACGCAGTATTTT. It encodes CASSSRDTHTDTQYF.

The chain joins TRBV6-6 to TRBJ2-5; weak D call: TRBD2 (6 bases). V was clipped by 1 base and J by 5 bases, with 11 bases between them. The germline V gene has CDR1 MNHNY and CDR2 SVGAGI (reference sequence). The length of the CDR3 is 14 residues. The CDR3 loop reads CASSYLAVGETQYF. Written as DNA, the CDR3 is TGTGCCAGCAGTTACTTAGCGGTAGGGGAGACCCAGTACTTC.

The V and J genes are TRBV4-1 and TRBJ2-7; maybe TRBD1 (6 bases). The CDR3 covers 15 residues. V was cut by 2 bases and J by 2 bases, with 13 bases left in between. Germline CDR1 MGHRA, CDR2 YSYEKL. The CDR3: CASSQSMDRAYEQYF. The DNA of the CDR3 is TGCGCCAGCAGCCAATCAATGGACAGAGCCTACGAGCAGTACTTC.

This sequence joins TRBV30 and TRBJ2-6, with TRBD2 identical over 7 bases. V trimming: 4 bases; J trimming: 2 bases; junction bases outside the gene matches: 2. This CDR3 has 14 amino acids. CDR1 GTSNPN and CDR2 SVGIG come from the germline V gene (reference sequence). CDR3 sequence: CAWTGGAGANVLTF. CDR3 DNA sequence: TGTGCCTGGACTGGGGGGGCTGGGGCCAACGTCCTGACTTTC.

The V call is TRBV6-1, the J call TRBJ1-3; TRBD1 matches 7 bases. CDR1 MNHNS and CDR2 SASEGT come from the germline V gene. This CDR3 is built from 16 residues. V shed 2 bases, J shed 3 bases, and the junction held 7 bases outside the gene matches. CDR3 protein: CASSESGGSYGNTIYF. The DNA of the CDR3 is TGTGCCAGCAGTGAATCAGGGGGATCGTATGGAAACACCATATATTTT.